Presented here are 21 T cell receptor beta chains from one specimen sequenced in a study of T cell responses to AZD1222 COVID-19 vaccine. The method was immunoSEQ multiplex PCR; TCRdb's version includes in-frame clones alone and lacks a portion of them. This sample has about 190,000 clones; about 94% occur once, and the top ten carry about 9.2%. Sample: peripheral blood, taken on day 0 of AZD1222 vaccination. The receptors derive from an adult in good health.

This clone was seen only once. The rearrangement links TRBV11-2 to TRBJ2-7; 12 nucleotides line up with TRBD2. Germline values: CDR1 SGHAT, CDR2 FQNNGV. Trimming removed 2 bases from V and 5 bases from J; junction bases left unmatched: 7. The CDR3 is 16 amino acids. The DNA for the CDR3 is TGTGCCAGCAGCTTACAGACTAGCGGGAGTCTTAACGAGCAGTACTTC. Its protein is CASSLQTSGSLNEQYF.

As DNA, the CDR3 is TGCGCCAGCAGCTTGCGGGCAGGATCGAATCTAGCCAAAAACATTCAGTACTTC. Amino acid sequence: CASSLRAGSNLAKNIQYF. The chain couples TRBV5-1 to TRBJ2-4; D not certain. CDR3 length equals 18 residues. With 1 base removed from V and 0 bases from J, the gap between germline ends came to 17 bases. Looked up from germline, CDR1 is SGHRS and CDR2 is YFSETQ.

The rearrangement joins TRBV7-3 to TRBJ1-2; TRBD1 matches at 10 bases. V shed 5 bases, J shed 2 bases, and the junction held 5 bases outside the gene matches. From germline, CDR1 is SGHTA and CDR2 FQGTGA. The CDR3 extends over 15 amino acids. The DNA for the CDR3 is TGTGCCAGCAGCCCAGACAGGGGGCGAAACTATGGCTACACCTTC. This sequence encodes CASSPDRGRNYGYTF.

This clone was found once. The chain links TRBV25-1 to TRBJ2-3, with 8 bases matching TRBD1. The CDR3 is 14 residues long. CDR1 MGHDK and CDR2 SYGVNS come from the germline V gene. Trimming removed 0 bases from V and 4 bases from J; junction bases left unmatched: 0. The CDR3 protein is CASSEYRGPDTQYF. CDR3 nucleotide sequence: TGTGCCAGCAGTGAATACAGGGGGCCAGATACGCAGTATTTT.

The chain employs TRBV5-1 and TRBJ2-5; D gene unclear. The CDR3 is made up of 15 amino acids. The germline V gene has CDR1 SGHRS and CDR2 YFSETQ. V lost 2 bases and J lost 4, with 15 bases in between. The CDR3 DNA is TGCGCCAGCAGCTTAACGATCACATCACGAGAGACCCAGTACTTC. Its translation: CASSLTITSRETQYF.

The chain uses TRBV6-5 and TRBJ1-2; D is ambiguous. This CDR3 contains 12 residues. From germline, CDR1 is MNHEY and CDR2 SVGAGI. Between the trimmed V and J ends, which lost 5 bases and 5 bases, there was a span of 9 bases. The CDR3 loop reads CASSNSGYGYTF. CDR3 DNA sequence: TGTGCCAGCAGTAATTCGGGGTATGGCTACACCTTC.

In DNA, the CDR3 is TGTGCCAGTAGTTCCGGGGTCGGTAATTCACCCCTCCACTTT. This sequence encodes CASSSGVGNSPLHF. This chain connects TRBV19 to TRBJ1-6, with D hard to call. This CDR3 is 14 amino acids long. Germline CDR1 and CDR2: LNHDA and SQIVND (reference sequence). V lost 5 bases, J lost 6 bases, and 11 bases lay in between.

The chain is built from TRBV7-8 and TRBJ1-3; D not resolved. Trimming cost V 2 bases and J 1 base, with 9 bases left between them. CDR1 and CDR2 from the germline V gene are SGHVS and FQNEAQ. The CDR3 consists of 15 residues. For the CDR3, the DNA is TGTGCCAGCAGCTTAACCCGACCATCTGGAAACACCATATATTTT. This encodes CASSLTRPSGNTIYF. The full variable domain, in which reference TRBV7-8 and TRBJ1-3 provide the parts outside the CDR3, is GAGVSQSPRYKVAKRGQDVALRCDPISGHVSLFWYQQALGQGPEFLTYFQNEAQLDKSGLPSDRFFAERPEGSVSTLKIQRTQQEDSAVYLCASSLTRPSGNTIYFGEGSWLTVV.

This chain links TRBV11-2 with TRBJ2-1; 10 nucleotides match TRBD2. There are 18 residues in the CDR3. Germline assignment: CDR1 SGHAT and CDR2 FQNNGV. With V trimmed by 0 bases and J by 4 bases, 9 bases remained unmatched. This CDR3 is CASSLDFSGLAAYNEQFF. The DNA for the CDR3 is TGTGCCAGCAGCTTAGATTTCAGTGGACTAGCGGCTTACAATGAGCAGTTCTTC.

The chain employs TRBV12-3 or TRBV12-4 and TRBJ1-6, with a tentative D call TRBD1 (6 bases). This CDR3 is 12 amino acids long. The ends were cut back, 7 bases at V and 12 bases at J, with 13 bases in the middle. The CDR3 DNA follows: TGTGCCAGCACCACCACAGGGAGACCCCTCCACTTT. Translation: CASTTTGRPLHF.

The gene calls are TRBV29-1 and TRBJ2-7, with D perhaps matching TRBD1 (7 bases). Germline-derived CDR1 and CDR2 are SQVTM and ANQGSEA. The CDR3 length is 13 residues. The ends were cut back, 3 bases at V and 0 bases at J, with 9 bases in the middle. The CDR3 sequence: CSVDQGGSYEQYF. The DNA of the CDR3 is TGCAGCGTTGACCAGGGGGGCTCCTACGAGCAGTACTTC.

The chain recombines TRBV6-5 with TRBJ1-6; tentative D call: TRBD1 (5 bases). The CDR3 length is 14 residues. V was shortened by 7 bases and J by 7 bases, with 14 bases between the two germline ends. Looked up from germline, CDR1 is MNHEY and CDR2 is SVGAGI. CDR3 region: CASTLGTGNSPLHF. CDR3 DNA sequence: TGTGCCAGCACTCTTGGGACGGGGAATTCACCCCTCCACTTT.

This clone occurred a few times. The CDR3: CASSLAGTHNEQFF. DNA of the CDR3: TGTGCCAGCAGCTTAGCAGGGACCCACAATGAGCAGTTCTTC. V is TRBV7-8 and J is TRBJ2-1; either TRBD1 or TRBD2 may fit D (5 bases each). CDR3 size: 14 residues. Germline V lookup: CDR1 SGHVS, CDR2 FQNEAQ. V was trimmed by 0 bases and J by 5 bases, leaving 8 bases between them.

This clone has just a few counts. The V call is TRBV28, the J call TRBJ2-1, with 9 nucleotides matching TRBD1. J gave up 6 bases and V 5 bases, and 8 bases lay outside the gene matches. The CDR3 totals 15 residues. The germline CDR1 and CDR2 sequences are MDHEN and SYDVKM. The CDR3 DNA sequence: TGTGCCAGCAGTCCATCCGGGACAGGGTTCAATGAGCAGTTCTTC. Residues: CASSPSGTGFNEQFF.

V usage is TRBV5-6 and J usage is TRBJ2-7; D is unresolved. Trimming left V 0 bases short and J 2 bases short, with 9 bases between. The CDR3 extends over 14 amino acids. CDR1 is SGHDT, CDR2 YYEEEE, per germline. The CDR3 region is CASSLGLPTYEQYF. CDR3 sequence (DNA): TGTGCCAGCAGCTTGGGGCTGCCAACCTACGAGCAGTACTTC. The whole variable domain, remainder taken from reference TRBV5-6 and TRBJ2-7, is DAGVTQSPTHLIKTRGQQVTLRCSPKSGHDTVSWYQQALGQGPQFIFQYYEEEERQRGNFPDRFSGHQFPNYSSELNVNALLLGDSALYLCASSLGLPTYEQYFGPGTRLTVT.

This clone was observed once. The V and J genes are TRBV5-8 and TRBJ2-1, with 7 bases fitting TRBD2. The CDR3 length is 15 residues. The germline CDR1 and CDR2 sequences are SGHTS and YDEGEE. J lost 6 bases, V lost 0 bases, and 6 bases had no gene match. CDR3 region: CASSLGREISNEQFF. Here the CDR3 DNA reads TGTGCCAGCAGCTTGGGGCGGGAGATAAGCAATGAGCAGTTCTTC.

This clone appeared a single time. The genes are TRBV5-1 and TRBJ2-1, with 7 bases aligning to TRBD2. CDR1 SGHRS and CDR2 YFSETQ come from the germline V gene. This CDR3 contains 13 residues. The trim removed 7 bases at V and 5 bases at J, leaving 6 bases unmatched. The CDR3: CASWASGDNEQFF. The CDR3 DNA reads TGCGCCAGCTGGGCTAGCGGAGACAATGAGCAGTTCTTC. The full variable domain, its missing parts supplied by reference TRBV5-1 and TRBJ2-1, is KAGVTQTPRYLIKTRGQQVTLSCSPISGHRSVSWYQQTPGQGLQFLFEYFSETQRNKGNFPGRFSGRQFSNSRSEMNVSTLELGDSALYLCASWASGDNEQFFGPGTRLTVL.

In its sample, this clone was seen once. This specimen includes other DNA sequences encoding the same CDR3. The chain combines TRBV28 with TRBJ1-5; a possible D gene is TRBD1 (6 bases). Germline V gives CDR1 MDHEN, CDR2 SYDVKM. The V end lost 2 bases, the J end lost 4 bases, and 9 bases lay between the germline ends. The CDR3 sequence is 14 residues long. CDR3: CASSLGQPNQPQHF. CDR3 DNA: TGTGCCAGCAGTTTAGGACAGCCTAATCAGCCCCAGCATTTT.

The CDR3 region is CASSSVGLVDEQFF. The CDR3 nucleotides are TGTGCCAGCAGTTCCGTGGGACTAGTCGATGAGCAGTTCTTC. The rearrangement links TRBV28 to TRBJ2-1; 8 bases match TRBD2. In germline, CDR1 is MDHEN, CDR2 SYDVKM. The CDR3 contains 14 residues. V dropped 4 bases and J dropped 8; count of bases not matched to a gene: 7.

The rearrangement uses TRBV4-3 and TRBJ2-7; 12 nucleotides match TRBD2. This CDR3 is 15 amino acids long. CDR1 LGHNA and CDR2 YSLEER come from the germline V gene. Trimming at V came to 1 base and at J to 7 bases, leaving 5 bases not matched to a gene. The DNA for the CDR3 is TGCGCCAGCAGCCAAGGGACTAGCGGGATCGGGGAGCAGTACTTC. Protein sequence: CASSQGTSGIGEQYF.

The chain joins TRBV1 to TRBJ2-7; TRBD1 is the table's D call, not checked against the DNA. TRBV1 is annotated as a pseudogene. This CDR3 contains 15 residues. DNA of the CDR3: TGCACCAGCAGCCGGGACAGGGAATCCTCCTACGAGCAGTACTTC. Encoded protein: CTSSRDRESSYEQYF.